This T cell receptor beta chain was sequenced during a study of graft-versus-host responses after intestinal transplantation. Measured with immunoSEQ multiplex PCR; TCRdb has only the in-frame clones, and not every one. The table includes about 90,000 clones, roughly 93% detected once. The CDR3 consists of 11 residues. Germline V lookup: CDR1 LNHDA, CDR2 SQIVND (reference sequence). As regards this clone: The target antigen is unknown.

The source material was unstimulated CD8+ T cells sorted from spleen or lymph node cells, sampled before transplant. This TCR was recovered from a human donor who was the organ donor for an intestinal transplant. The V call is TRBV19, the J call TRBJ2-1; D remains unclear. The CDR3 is CGASSYNEQFF. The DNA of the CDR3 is TGTGGGGCGAGCTCCTACAATGAGCAGTTCTTC.